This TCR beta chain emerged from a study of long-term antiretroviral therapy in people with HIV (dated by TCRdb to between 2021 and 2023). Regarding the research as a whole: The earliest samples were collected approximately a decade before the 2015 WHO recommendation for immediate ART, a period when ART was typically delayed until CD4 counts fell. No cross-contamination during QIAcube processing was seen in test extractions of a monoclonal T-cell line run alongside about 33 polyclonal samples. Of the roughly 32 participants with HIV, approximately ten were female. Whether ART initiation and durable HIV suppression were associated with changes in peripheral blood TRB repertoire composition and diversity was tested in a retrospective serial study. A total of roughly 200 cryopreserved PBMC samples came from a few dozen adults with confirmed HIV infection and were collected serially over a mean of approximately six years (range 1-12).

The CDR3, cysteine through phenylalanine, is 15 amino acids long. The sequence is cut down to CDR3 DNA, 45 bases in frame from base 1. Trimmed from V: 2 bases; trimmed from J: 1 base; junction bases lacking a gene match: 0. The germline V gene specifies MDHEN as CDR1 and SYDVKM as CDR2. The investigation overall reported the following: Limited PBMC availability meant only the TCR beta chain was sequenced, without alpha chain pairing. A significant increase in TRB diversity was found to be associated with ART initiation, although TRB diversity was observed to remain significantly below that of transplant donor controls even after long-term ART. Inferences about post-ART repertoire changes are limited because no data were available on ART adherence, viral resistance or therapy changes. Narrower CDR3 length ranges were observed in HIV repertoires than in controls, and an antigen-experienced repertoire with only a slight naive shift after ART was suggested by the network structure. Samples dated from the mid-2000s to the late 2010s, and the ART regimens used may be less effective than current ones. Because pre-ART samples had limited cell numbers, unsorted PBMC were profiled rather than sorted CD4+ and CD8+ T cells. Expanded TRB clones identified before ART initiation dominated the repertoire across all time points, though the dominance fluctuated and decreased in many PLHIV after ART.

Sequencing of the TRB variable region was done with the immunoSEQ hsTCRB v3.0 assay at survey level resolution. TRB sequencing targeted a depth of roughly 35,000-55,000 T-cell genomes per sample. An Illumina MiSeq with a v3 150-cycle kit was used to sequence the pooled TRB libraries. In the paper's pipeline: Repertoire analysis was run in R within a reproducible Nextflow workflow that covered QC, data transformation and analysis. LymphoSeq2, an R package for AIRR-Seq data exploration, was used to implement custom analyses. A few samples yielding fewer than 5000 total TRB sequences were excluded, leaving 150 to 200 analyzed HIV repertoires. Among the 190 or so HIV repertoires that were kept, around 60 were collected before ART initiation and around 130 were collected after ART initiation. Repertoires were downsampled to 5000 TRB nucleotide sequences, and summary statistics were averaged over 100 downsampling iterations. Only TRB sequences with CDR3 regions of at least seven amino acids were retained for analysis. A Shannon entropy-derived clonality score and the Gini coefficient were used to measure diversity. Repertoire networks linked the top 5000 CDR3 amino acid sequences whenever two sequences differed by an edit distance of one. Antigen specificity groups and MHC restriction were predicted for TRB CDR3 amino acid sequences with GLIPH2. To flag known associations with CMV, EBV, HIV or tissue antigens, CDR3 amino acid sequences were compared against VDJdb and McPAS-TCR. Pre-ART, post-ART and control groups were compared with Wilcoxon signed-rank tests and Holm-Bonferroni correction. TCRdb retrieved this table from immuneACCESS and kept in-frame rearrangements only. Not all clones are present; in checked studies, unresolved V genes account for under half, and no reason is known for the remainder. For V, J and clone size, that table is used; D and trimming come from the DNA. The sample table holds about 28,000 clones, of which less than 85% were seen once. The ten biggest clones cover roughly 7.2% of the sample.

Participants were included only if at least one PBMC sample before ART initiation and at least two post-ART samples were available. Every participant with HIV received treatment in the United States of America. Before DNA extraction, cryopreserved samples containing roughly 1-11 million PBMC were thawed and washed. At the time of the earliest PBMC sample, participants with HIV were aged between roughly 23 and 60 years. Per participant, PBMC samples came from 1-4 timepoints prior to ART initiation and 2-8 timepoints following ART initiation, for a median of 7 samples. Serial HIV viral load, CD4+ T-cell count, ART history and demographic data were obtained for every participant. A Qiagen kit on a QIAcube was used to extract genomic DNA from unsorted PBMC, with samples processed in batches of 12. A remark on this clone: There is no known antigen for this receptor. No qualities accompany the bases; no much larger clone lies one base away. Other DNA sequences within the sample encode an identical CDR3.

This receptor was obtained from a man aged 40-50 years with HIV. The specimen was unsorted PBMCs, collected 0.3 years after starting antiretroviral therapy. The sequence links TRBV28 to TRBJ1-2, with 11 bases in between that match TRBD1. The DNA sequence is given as TGTGCCAGCAGTTTAGGGACAGGGGGTAACTATGGCTACACCTTC. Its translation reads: CASSLGTGGNYGYTF.